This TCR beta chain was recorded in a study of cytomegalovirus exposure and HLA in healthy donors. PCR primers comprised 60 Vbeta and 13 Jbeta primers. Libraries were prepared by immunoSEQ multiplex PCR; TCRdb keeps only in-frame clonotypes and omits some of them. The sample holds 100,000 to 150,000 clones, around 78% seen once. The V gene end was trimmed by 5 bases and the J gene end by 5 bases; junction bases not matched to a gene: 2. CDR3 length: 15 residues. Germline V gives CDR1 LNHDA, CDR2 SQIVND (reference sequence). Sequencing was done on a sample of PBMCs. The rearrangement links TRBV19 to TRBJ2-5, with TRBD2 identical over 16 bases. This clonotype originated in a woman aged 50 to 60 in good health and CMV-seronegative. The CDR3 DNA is TGTGCCAGTAGTCGGGGACTAGCGGGAGGGGAGACCCAGTACTTC. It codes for CASSRGLAGGETQYF.